The next 16 T cell receptor beta chains were all read from a single sample in a study of blood T cell repertoires in COVID-19. Repertoires were generated with immunoSEQ multiplex PCR, while TCRdb's copy carries only in-frame clones and drops some. The sample has 150,000 or so clones, roughly 84% seen once. The sequenced material came from PBMCs or T cells enriched from blood (not recorded which). The receptor set was obtained from a man aged 60-69 years who had recovered from COVID-19.

The chain combines TRBV3-1 (or the pseudogene TRBV3-2) with TRBJ1-6, with D possibly matching TRBD1 (5 bases). Per germline, CDR1 LGHDT and CDR2 YNNKEL (reference sequence). The CDR3 is 14 amino acids. V was clipped by 4 bases and J by 5 bases, with 9 bases between them. CDR3 in amino acids: CASSRQPDNSPLHF. Written as DNA, the CDR3 is TGTGCCAGCAGCCGACAGCCAGATAATTCACCCCTCCACTTT.

The chain employs TRBV3-1 (or the pseudogene TRBV3-2) and TRBJ2-1, with D possibly being TRBD2 (6 bases). Germline V CDR1 and CDR2: LGHDT, YNNKEL (reference sequence). Trimming stripped 2 bases from V and 0 bases from J, with 14 bases between. The CDR3 contains 17 residues. CDR3 coding DNA: TGTGCCAGCAGCCAATCCCTTACTAGCAACTCCTACAATGAGCAGTTCTTC. Residues: CASSQSLTSNSYNEQFF.

The V and J genes are TRBV6-5 and TRBJ2-7; tentatively, D is TRBD2 (6 bases). Germline CDR1 is MNHEY and CDR2 is SVGAGI. Deletions cut 2 bases from V and 6 bases from J, with 17 bases between. The CDR3 contains 15 residues. CDR3 bases: TGTGCCAGCAGTTACGGTACGGGAGTACCCACCGAGCAGTACTTC. Its translation is CASSYGTGVPTEQYF.

V and J are TRBV18 and TRBJ2-5; D gene uncertain. V was pared by 3 bases and J by 5 bases, with 16 bases between. The CDR3 loop spans 15 amino acids. Germline V gives CDR1 KGHSH, CDR2 LQKENI. The CDR3 protein is CASSPERLGLETQYF. For the CDR3, the DNA is TGTGCCAGCTCACCGGAACGCCTCGGGTTGGAGACCCAGTACTTC.

This sequence joins TRBV2 and TRBJ2-2; tentative D call: TRBD2 (5 bases). Germline CDR1 reads SNHLY; CDR2 reads FYNNEI. The germline V and J ends were trimmed by 4 bases and 0 bases, with 9 bases remaining between them. CDR3 size: 15 residues. The CDR3 loop reads CASSASGTNTGELFF. The DNA for the CDR3 is TGTGCCAGCAGTGCCTCGGGGACGAACACCGGGGAGCTGTTTTTT.

The V and J genes are TRBV10-3 and TRBJ2-5; 8 bases match TRBD1. The V and J ends lost 7 bases and 3 bases, in that order; junction bases with no gene match: 1. The CDR3 runs 12 residues. Per the germline V gene, CDR1 is ENHRY and CDR2 is SYGVKD. In DNA, the CDR3 is TGTGCCATCACGGACAGGGAAGAGACCCAGTACTTC. Residues: CAITDREETQYF.

The chain has TRBV7-9 and TRBJ2-7; weak D call: TRBD1 (6 bases). The CDR3 is made up of 15 amino acids. The V end was cut by 6 bases, the J end by 3 bases, with 18 bases between. Germline V lookup: CDR1 SEHNR, CDR2 FQNEAQ (reference sequence). CDR3 bases: TGTGCCAGCAGTCATACCGACAGGCGGAACTACGAGCAGTACTTC. Translation: CASSHTDRRNYEQYF.

This clone was recorded once. CDR3: CAISAGGPANTGELFF. Here the CDR3 DNA reads TGTGCCATCAGTGCGGGGGGACCGGCGAACACCGGGGAGCTGTTTTTT. The chain has TRBV10-3 and TRBJ2-2, with 7 nucleotides matching TRBD2. The CDR3 consists of 16 residues. Trimming removed 4 bases from V and 0 bases from J; junction bases left unmatched: 5. Looked up from germline, CDR1 is ENHRY and CDR2 is SYGVKD.

The chain carries TRBV7-3 and TRBJ1-3; 7 nucleotides agree with TRBD1. V shed 2 bases, J shed 0 bases, and the junction held 1 base outside the gene matches. This CDR3 has 15 amino acids. Germline CDR1 SGHTA, CDR2 FQGTGA. DNA of the CDR3: TGTGCCAGCAGCTTATCAGGGGGCTCTGGAAACACCATATATTTT. Translation gives CASSLSGGSGNTIYF.

CDR3 nucleotides: TGCAGCCTATCGGTGCCCGGGACAGATACGCAGTATTTT. Translating gives CSLSVPGTDTQYF. This sequence joins TRBV29-1 and TRBJ2-3, with D uncertain. The CDR3 loop spans 13 amino acids. Germline V CDR1 and CDR2: SQVTM, ANQGSEA. V was clipped by 8 bases and J by 3 bases, with 15 bases between them.

The chain links TRBV4-2 to TRBJ2-4; tentative D call: TRBD1 (6 bases). Germline V gives CDR1 LGHNA, CDR2 YNFKEQ. Trimming removed 0 bases from V and 6 bases from J, with 12 bases in between. The CDR3 has 15 amino acids. In DNA, the CDR3 is TGTGCCAGCAGCCAAGATCCAGGGGTCGTAAACATTCAGTACTTC. It codes for CASSQDPGVVNIQYF.

This chain links TRBV5-6 with TRBJ1-1; TRBD1 agrees at 9 bases. Germline CDR1 SGHDT, CDR2 YYEEEE. The CDR3 is 14 amino acids. V shed 4 bases and J 5 bases; nucleotides not matched to a gene: 6. CDR3 sequence reads: CASSIPGQGTEAFF. The CDR3 DNA reads TGTGCCAGCAGCATACCGGGACAGGGAACTGAAGCTTTCTTT.

V usage is TRBV5-1 and J usage is TRBJ2-5; 7 nucleotides line up with TRBD2. In germline, CDR1 is SGHRS, CDR2 YFSETQ. This CDR3 has 14 amino acids. J was trimmed by 2 bases and V by 5 bases; bases with no gene match: 6. This CDR3 reads CASRPPGLQETQYF. The DNA of the CDR3 is TGCGCCAGCAGACCTCCGGGACTACAAGAGACCCAGTACTTC.

The chain uses TRBV11-2 and TRBJ1-5; the D is unclear. The CDR3 sequence is 15 residues long. From germline, CDR1 is SGHAT and CDR2 FQNNGV. Trimming took off 5 bases at V and 0 bases at J, with 11 bases between the two ends. The CDR3 protein is CASSRWSSSNQPQHF. The DNA for the CDR3 is TGTGCCAGCAGCCGCTGGTCCAGTAGCAATCAGCCCCAGCATTTT.

This chain connects TRBV19 to TRBJ2-3; 9 bases match TRBD2. CDR1 and CDR2 from the germline V gene are LNHDA and SQIVND (reference sequence). Losses at the gene ends were 2 bases for V and 1 base for J; bases not matched to a gene: 4. The CDR3 runs to 16 residues. CDR3 nucleotides: TGTGCCAGTAGTATACGAGCGGGGGGCCGCACAGATACGCAGTATTTT. Translation: CASSIRAGGRTDTQYF.

The genes are TRBV28 and TRBJ2-1; 13 nucleotides align to TRBD2. The ends lost 7 bases at V and 2 bases at J; junction bases unmatched: 14. The CDR3 covers 19 residues. Germline assignment: CDR1 MDHEN and CDR2 SYDVKM. CDR3 DNA: TGTGCCAGCAACAATCGACTAGCGGGGGGCTGGTTCGCCTACAATGAGCAGTTCTTC. Translation gives CASNNRLAGGWFAYNEQFF.